Detailed here is one T cell receptor beta chain. TCRdb's table, derived via immunoSEQ multiplex PCR, lists solely in-frame clones and lacks some. The table records a few hundred thousand clones, around 90% of them present only once. These data belong to a study of blood T cell repertoires in COVID-19. Whole-study context: Samples taken during acute and convalescent COVID-19 were collected in the United States, Italy and Spain. Nucleic acid was either cDNA or gDNA, and it came from T cells, B-cell-depleted T cells, or PBMCs.

The clonotype was recovered from a woman between 40 and 50 years old who had recovered from COVID-19. The sequenced material came from peripheral blood.

CDR3 sequence (DNA): TGTGCCAGCGGGGGACTAGCGACAGATACGCAGTATTTT. This codes for CASGGLATDTQYF. The chain combines TRBV7-2 with TRBJ2-3; 10 nucleotides align to TRBD2. The CDR3 has 13 amino acids. The germline V gene has CDR1 SGHTA and CDR2 FQGNSA. V was clipped by 8 bases and J by 3 bases; unmatched bases: 2.